What follows describes a single TCR beta chain. This entry belongs to a study of T cells in Graves' hyperthyroidism and ophthalmopathy. Patients were excluded for uncontrolled infection, other autoimmune disease, pregnancy or lactation. Fresh peripheral blood, 9.5 to 10 ml of it, supplied the PBMCs. Researchers took RNA transcripts and amplified the TCR beta CDR3 regions from them. HTBI primers were the set used in a first-round RT-PCR of the TCR CDR3. TCRdb analysed the multiplex PCR reads with MiXCR anew, one entry per CDR3 protein. The table records fewer than 750,000 distinct CDR3 sequences, over 12% of them present only once. The V gene end was trimmed by 0 bases and the J gene end by 5 bases; junction bases not matched to a gene: 6. The CDR3 spans 16 residues. Germline V gene lookup returns CDR1 MNHEY and CDR2 SVGAGI.

The chain links TRBV6-5 to TRBJ2-5, with 10 bases lining up with TRBD2. The clonotype was recovered from a woman aged 40 to 50 with Graves' ophthalmopathy. The sequencing sample was made of blood. The CDR3 region is CASSYSYLAGVETQYF. The CDR3 DNA follows: TGTGCCAGCAGTTACTCCTACCTAGCGGGAGTGGAGACCCAGTACTTC.